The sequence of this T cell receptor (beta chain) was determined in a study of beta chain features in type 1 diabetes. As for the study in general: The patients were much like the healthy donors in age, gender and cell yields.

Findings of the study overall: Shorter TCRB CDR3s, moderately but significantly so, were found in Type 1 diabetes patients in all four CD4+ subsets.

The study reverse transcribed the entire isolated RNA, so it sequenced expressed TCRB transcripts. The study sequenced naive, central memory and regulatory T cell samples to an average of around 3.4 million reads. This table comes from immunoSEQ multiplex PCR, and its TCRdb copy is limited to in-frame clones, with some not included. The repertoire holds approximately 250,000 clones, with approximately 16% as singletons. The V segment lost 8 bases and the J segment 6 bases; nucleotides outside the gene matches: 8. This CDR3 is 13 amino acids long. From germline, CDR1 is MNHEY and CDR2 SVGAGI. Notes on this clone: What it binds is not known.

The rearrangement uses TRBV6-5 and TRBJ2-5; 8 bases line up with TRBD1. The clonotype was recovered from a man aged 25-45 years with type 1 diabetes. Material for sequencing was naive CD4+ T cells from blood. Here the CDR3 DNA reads TGTGCCAGCTTCGGACAGGGTGTAAAGACCCAGTACTTC. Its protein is CASFGQGVKTQYF.